A single sample gave rise to the 26 T cell receptor beta chains below, sequenced in a study of cytomegalovirus exposure and HLA in healthy donors. The PCR was carried out with 60 Vbeta primers and 13 Jbeta primers. The table came from immunoSEQ multiplex PCR; TCRdb's copy has only in-frame clones and leaves some out. The table lists 65,000 to 90,000 clones, about three quarters of them singletons, with roughly 12% in the top ten. The sequenced sample was PBMCs. Receptor source: a woman aged 40-49 years in good health and CMV-seropositive.

The gene calls are TRBV5-4 and TRBJ1-6; D is perhaps TRBD1 (6 bases). Trimming took 4 bases from V and 6 from J, leaving 11 bases between them. The CDR3 is 14 residues long. Germline CDR1 and CDR2: SGHNT and YYREEE (reference sequence). CDR3 protein: CASSATGTNSPLHF. CDR3 nucleotides: TGTGCCAGCAGCGCCACAGGGACTAATTCACCCCTCCACTTT.

The chain couples TRBV11-2 to TRBJ1-1; D is ambiguous. Germline CDR1 SGHAT, CDR2 FQNNGV. The V and J ends lost 5 bases and 0 bases respectively, with 13 bases between them. The length of the CDR3 is 15 residues. This chain's CDR3 is CASSPRTWVNTEAFF. The CDR3 DNA sequence: TGTGCCAGCAGCCCCAGGACTTGGGTGAACACTGAAGCTTTCTTT.

V and J are TRBV4-1 and TRBJ1-6; 8 bases line up with TRBD1. Germline assignment: CDR1 MGHRA and CDR2 YSYEKL. This CDR3 comprises 19 residues. With 2 bases clipped from V and 5 bases from J, the junction kept 14 bases outside the gene matches. The CDR3 DNA follows: TGCGCCAGCAGCCAACCAGGGGGCAGATTTATTGCGGATAATTCACCCCTCCACTTT. This codes for CASSQPGGRFIADNSPLHF.

This rearrangement joins TRBV5-1 to TRBJ1-2; 9 nucleotides agree with TRBD1. The germline V gene has CDR1 SGHRS and CDR2 YFSETQ. This CDR3 has 14 amino acids. V lost 5 bases and J lost 6; bases outside the gene matches: 8. The chain's CDR3 is CASRSLRQGDGYTF. For the CDR3, the DNA is TGCGCCAGCAGATCTCTTCGACAGGGGGATGGCTACACCTTC.

At least ten counts were recorded for this clone. The V and J genes are TRBV6-1 and TRBJ1-5, with D unresolved. Germline V CDR1 and CDR2: MNHNS, SASEGT. Trimming took 9 bases from V and 5 from J, leaving 11 bases between them. This CDR3 is 12 amino acids long. The CDR3 DNA is TGTGCCAGTGGCCCCTTCGATCAGCCCCAGCATTTT. Amino acids: CASGPFDQPQHF.

The DNA for the CDR3 is TGTGCCAGCAGCGTAGTCGGGACACACACTGAAGCTTTCTTT. Protein sequence: CASSVVGTHTEAFF. The chain recombines TRBV9 with TRBJ1-1, with D possibly being TRBD1 (6 bases). Germline CDR1 is SGDLS and CDR2 is YYNGEE. The CDR3 runs to 14 residues. Trimming cost V 0 bases and J 3 bases, with 9 bases left between them.

There are a few counts of this clone. V usage is TRBV4-2 and J usage is TRBJ2-7; D might be TRBD2 (7 bases). The germline CDR1 and CDR2 sequences are LGHNA and YNFKEQ. Trimming stripped 4 bases from V and 3 bases from J, with 34 bases between. The CDR3 spans 21 residues. The CDR3, as DNA: TGTGCCAGCAGCCCGGAAAAAACCTGGGGGGGGGCGGGGCCGAGAGTCTACGAGCAGTACTTC. Its translation: CASSPEKTWGGAGPRVYEQYF.

J is TRBJ2-5 and V is TRBV2; 11 bases line up with TRBD2. The V gene end was trimmed by 6 bases and the J gene end by 2 bases; junction bases not matched to a gene: 2. CDR1 and CDR2 (germline): SNHLY, FYNNEI. This CDR3 has 14 residues. The CDR3 loop is CASRGTSGQETQYF. CDR3 DNA sequence: TGTGCCAGCAGGGGGACTAGCGGTCAAGAGACCCAGTACTTC. The full variable domain, its missing parts supplied by reference TRBV2 and TRBJ2-5, is EPEVTQTPSHQVTQMGQEVILRCVPISNHLYFYWYRQILGQKVEFLVSFYNNEISEKSEIFDDQFSVERPDGSNFTLKIRSTKLEDSAMYFCASRGTSGQETQYFGPGTRLLVL.

The chain is built from TRBV5-1 and TRBJ2-7, with D perhaps matching TRBD2 (6 bases). CDR3 size: 16 residues. V was trimmed by 0 bases and J by 1 base, leaving 14 bases between them. Per the germline V gene, CDR1 is SGHRS and CDR2 is YFSETQ. This CDR3 is CASSLAGGRGSYEQYF. For the CDR3, the DNA is TGCGCCAGCAGCTTGGCCGGAGGGAGAGGGTCCTACGAGCAGTACTTC.

The V gene is TRBV7-2, the J gene TRBJ1-6; D unresolved. Germline CDR1 reads SGHTA; CDR2 reads FQGNSA. The CDR3 runs 12 residues. V lost 5 bases to trimming and J lost 13 bases, with 12 bases between them. The DNA of the CDR3 is TGTGCCAGCAGCCACGCCAGTTCGCCCCTCCACTTT. Translated, it gives CASSHASSPLHF.

This clone was detected many times. The CDR3 DNA reads as TGTGCCATCAGTGAACCGGGGGGGGACACTGAAGCTTTCTTT. This gives the protein CAISEPGGDTEAFF. This chain uses TRBV10-3 with TRBJ1-1; D might be TRBD1 (5 bases). The germline gives CDR1 ENHRY, CDR2 SYGVKD. V was clipped by 3 bases and J by 3 bases, with 11 bases between them. The CDR3 spans 14 residues.

The chain recombines TRBV4-1 with TRBJ1-2; TRBD1 might be the D (5 bases). The CDR3 loop spans 13 amino acids. V was cut by 0 bases and J by 4 bases, with 6 bases left in between. Germline values: CDR1 MGHRA, CDR2 YSYEKL. The CDR3 nucleotides read TGCGCCAGCAGCCAAGAAGGGGCCTATGGCTACACCTTC. Translation gives CASSQEGAYGYTF.

In DNA form, the CDR3 reads TGTGCCAGCAGTGAGGCGGGACCGCAGCAGTACTTC. This encodes CASSEAGPQQYF. The rearrangement joins TRBV2 to TRBJ2-7; D is possibly TRBD2 (6 bases). CDR1 and CDR2 (germline): SNHLY, FYNNEI. The CDR3 totals 12 residues. V was cut by 3 bases and J by 8 bases, with 11 bases left in between.

The chain has TRBV7-7 and TRBJ1-5; 7 positions agree with TRBD1. J was trimmed by 2 bases and V by 3 bases; bases with no gene match: 16. The germline CDR1 and CDR2 sequences are SSHAT and FNYEAQ (reference sequence). This CDR3 region has 19 residues. The CDR3 is CASSFIVRGPLMGNQPQHF. CDR3 nucleotide sequence: TGTGCCAGCAGCTTTATCGTTAGGGGGCCCCTAATGGGCAATCAGCCCCAGCATTTT.

This sequence joins TRBV2 and TRBJ2-3; 9 positions match TRBD2. The CDR3 is 16 residues long. V lost 4 bases to trimming and J lost 5 bases; unmatched junction nucleotides: 10. Germline V gene data show CDR1 as SNHLY and CDR2 as FYNNEI. The CDR3 bases are TGTGCCAGCAGTGTTTTAGCGGGGGTGTTCGGAGATACGCAGTATTTT. Translation gives CASSVLAGVFGDTQYF.

The chain recombines TRBV9 with TRBJ1-1; a possible D gene is TRBD1 (5 bases). Germline V lookup: CDR1 SGDLS, CDR2 YYNGEE. V lost 3 bases, J lost 10 bases, and 13 bases lay in between. This CDR3 contains 12 residues. The CDR3 nucleotides read TGTGCCAGCAGCGCTCAAACCGGGGGAGCTTTCTTT. This gives the protein CASSAQTGGAFF.

The chain employs TRBV7-9 and TRBJ1-4, with D maybe TRBD1 (5 bases). V was cut by 2 bases and J by 3 bases, with 10 bases left in between. The CDR3 contains 15 residues. The germline V gene encodes CDR1 SEHNR and CDR2 FQNEAQ (reference sequence). CDR3 sequence reads: CASSLQGSANEKLFF. The CDR3 bases are TGTGCCAGCAGCTTACAGGGAAGCGCTAATGAAAAACTGTTTTTT.

The chain links TRBV5-4 to TRBJ2-1; D unresolved. Trimming removed 1 base at V and 9 bases at J, with 8 bases between. The CDR3 contains 12 residues. Germline loops: CDR1 SGHNT, CDR2 YYREEE (reference sequence). CDR3 nucleotides: TGTGCCAGCAGCTTGACCGGTAGTGAGCAGTTCTTC. Its protein is CASSLTGSEQFF.

CDR3 nucleotide sequence: TGCGCCAGCAGCCAAGAAGGGGGCAGGGAGACCCAGTACTTC. Protein sequence: CASSQEGGRETQYF. The J gene is TRBJ2-5, the V gene TRBV4-1; 7 bases match TRBD1. The CDR3 is 14 residues long. Germline trimming cut 0 bases from V and 5 bases from J; bases unmatched to any gene: 3. Germline loops: CDR1 MGHRA, CDR2 YSYEKL.

The rearrangement joins TRBV27 to TRBJ2-2; 14 nucleotides line up with TRBD2. This CDR3 region has 16 residues. Per germline, CDR1 MNHEY and CDR2 SMNVEV (reference sequence). With 9 bases clipped from V and 4 bases from J, the junction kept 7 bases outside the gene matches. The CDR3 loop reads CASSGLAGAFTGELFF. In DNA, the CDR3 is TGTGCCAGTTCGGGACTAGCGGGGGCCTTCACCGGGGAGCTGTTTTTT.

This clone appeared a few times. The chain recombines TRBV6-6 with TRBJ1-1, with D possibly matching TRBD1 (6 bases). The CDR3 spans 11 residues. V was clipped by 6 bases and J by 6 bases, with 8 bases between them. From germline, CDR1 is MNHNY and CDR2 SVGAGI (reference sequence). CDR3 nucleotide sequence: TGTGCCAGCAGGGACAGTCCTGAAGCTTTCTTT. Translating gives CASRDSPEAFF.

The chain has TRBV7-9 and TRBJ2-7; the match to TRBD2 covers 9 bases. Germline CDR1 is SEHNR and CDR2 is FQNEAQ (reference sequence). The CDR3 is made up of 15 amino acids. With 2 bases clipped from V and 1 base from J, the junction kept 3 bases outside the gene matches. DNA for the CDR3: TGTGCCAGCAGCTTATCAGCGGGGGGTTCCTACGAGCAGTACTTC. It yields the protein CASSLSAGGSYEQYF.

This clone has just a few counts. This chain links TRBV5-1 with TRBJ2-5, with D maybe TRBD2 (5 bases). Germline-derived CDR1 and CDR2 are SGHRS and YFSETQ. V lost 6 bases and J lost 3, with 18 bases in between. The CDR3 is 15 residues long. CDR3 coding DNA: TGCGCCAGCAACCCCGGGTTTGCGAGGGAAGAGACCCAGTACTTC. This gives the protein CASNPGFAREETQYF.

The rearrangement uses TRBV9 and TRBJ2-1; D may be TRBD1 (7 bases). Germline-derived CDR1 and CDR2 are SGDLS and YYNGEE. V was clipped by 3 bases and J by 2 bases, with 12 bases between them. The CDR3 is 15 amino acids. Here the CDR3 reads CASSAGGSPYNEQFF. The CDR3 DNA is TGTGCCAGCAGCGCAGGGGGGAGCCCCTACAATGAGCAGTTCTTC.

In this sample, this clone turned up once. V gene TRBV7-2 combines with J gene TRBJ1-2, with D unclear. Germline V gene lookup returns CDR1 SGHTA and CDR2 FQGNSA. The CDR3 totals 14 residues. Trimming shortened V by 1 base and J by 5 bases, and 11 bases separated the two germline ends. CDR3 in amino acids: CASSLDGEAYGYTF. The CDR3 coding sequence is TGTGCCAGCAGCTTAGATGGCGAGGCTTATGGCTACACCTTC.

The chain is built from TRBV6-5 and TRBJ1-2; 9 bases are a match to TRBD1. Per germline, CDR1 MNHEY and CDR2 SVGAGI. After removal of 6 bases from V and 4 bases from J, the junction contained 3 bases not matched to a gene. The CDR3 is made up of 13 amino acids. CDR3 in amino acids: CASRGQGLYGYTF. In DNA, the CDR3 is TGTGCCAGCAGGGGACAGGGCCTCTATGGCTACACCTTC.